This T cell receptor beta chain came from a study of blood T cell repertoires in COVID-19. Study overall: From the United States, Italy and Spain came samples of acute and convalescent COVID-19. PBMCs, B-cell-depleted T cells, or T cells were the source of the cDNA or gDNA that made up the material.

Repertoires were generated with immunoSEQ multiplex PCR, while TCRdb's copy carries only in-frame clones and drops some. The repertoire has about 330,000 clones, roughly 90% of them found once; the top ten carry approximately 17%. Individuals aged about 18 to 100 years were recruited from approximately 22 US areas. Assignments of participants to cohorts depended upon their own reported clinical history. CDR3 length: 14 amino acids. The clonotype was recovered from a woman aged 25-40 years who had recovered from COVID-19. Sequenced input: PBMCs or T cells enriched from blood (not recorded which). The chain couples TRBV21-1 to TRBJ2-7; TRBD2, the table's D call, was not compared with the DNA. TRBV21-1 corresponds to a pseudogene. The CDR3 is CASSFRGQRKEQYF. Written as DNA, the CDR3 is TGTGCCAGCAGCTTCCGCGGCCAACGGAAAGAGCAGTACTTC.